This TCR beta chain emerged from a study of response to subunit inactivated influenza vaccine. General observations from the study: Each seasonal influenza vaccination recruits few new T cells, the authors suggested.

Per the germline V gene, CDR1 is DFQATT and CDR2 is SNEGSKA (reference sequence). V was shortened by 0 bases and J by 3 bases, with 15 bases between the two germline ends. The length of the CDR3 is 16 residues. Comments on this clonotype: Its specificity is unknown.

MiXCR, applied by TCRdb to the RT-PCR reads, yields one record per CDR3 protein. The sample holds hundreds of thousands of distinct CDR3 sequences; approximately 7.7% are singletons and the top ten take 10% to 15%. This clonotype was sampled from a man aged 50 to 69 who received an inactivated influenza vaccine. The chain links TRBV20-1 to TRBJ2-1; the D is unclear. This material consisted of PBMCs from blood, taken about 24 months after vaccination. The DNA for the CDR3 is TGCAGTGCTAGAGATTCTGGCAGTGGAAACTACAATGAGCAGTTCTTC. It specifies CSARDSGSGNYNEQFF.